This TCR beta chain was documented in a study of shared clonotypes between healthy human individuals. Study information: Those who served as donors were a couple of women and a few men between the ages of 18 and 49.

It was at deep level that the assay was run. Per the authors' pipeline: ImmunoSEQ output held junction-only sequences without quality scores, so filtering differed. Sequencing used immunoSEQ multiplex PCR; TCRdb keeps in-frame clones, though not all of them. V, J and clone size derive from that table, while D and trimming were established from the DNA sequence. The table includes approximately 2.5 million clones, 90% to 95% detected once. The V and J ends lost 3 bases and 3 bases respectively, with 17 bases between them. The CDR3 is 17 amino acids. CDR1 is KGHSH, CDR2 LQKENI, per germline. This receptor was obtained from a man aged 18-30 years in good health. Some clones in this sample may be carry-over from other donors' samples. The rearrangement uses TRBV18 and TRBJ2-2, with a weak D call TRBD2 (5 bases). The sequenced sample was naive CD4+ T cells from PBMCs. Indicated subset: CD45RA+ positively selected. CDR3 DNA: TGTGCCAGCTCACCTCCTAGCCTCGGCCTGTACACCGGGGAGCTGTTTTTT. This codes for CASSPPSLGLYTGELFF.